This T cell receptor beta chain was profiled in a study of T cells in Graves' hyperthyroidism and ophthalmopathy. The study's findings and limits: Within blood appeared most thyroid clonotypes that had expanded above 0.001.

This clonotype was found many times. Its antigen is undetermined. It was RNA transcripts that yielded the amplified TCR beta CDR3 regions. First-round RT-PCR with HTBI primers amplified the TCR CDR3 region. Each CDR3 protein gets one entry after TCRdb re-called the multiplex PCR reads with MiXCR. Of 600,000 to 700,000 distinct CDR3 sequences detected, around 15% appear once; the ten largest clones hold 4.3%. The material sequenced was blood. The clonotype comes from a woman aged 40 to 55 with Graves' ophthalmopathy.

CDR3 sequence reads: CASSLSNSGNTIYF. As DNA, the CDR3 is TGTGCCAGCAGTTTATCTAACTCTGGAAACACCATATATTTT. The V call is TRBV12-3 or TRBV12-4, the J call TRBJ1-3, with D unresolved. The CDR3 has 14 amino acids. V was pared by 2 bases and J by 0 bases, with 5 bases between.